Reported below is one T cell receptor (beta chain). Antigen unknown. V lost 5 bases and J lost 13; bases outside the gene matches: 13. Germline V gene lookup returns CDR1 MDHEN and CDR2 SYDVKM. There are 13 residues in the CDR3. Profiling relied on immunoSEQ multiplex PCR, and the TCRdb table lists in-frame clones only, not all of them. The sample shows 80,000 to 90,000 clones, 90% of them seen only once. The sample is drawn from a study of T cell responses to AZD1222 COVID-19 vaccine. Findings of the study overall: Regions 160-218 and 743-854 held dominance among vaccine-associated CD4 TCRs, which spanned spike. The reported proportion of spike-specific TCRs targeting unmutated variant regions was nearly half. All repertoire sampling was performed exclusively after the peak T cell response.

The rearrangement links TRBV28 to TRBJ1-1, with 7 nucleotides matching TRBD1. This receptor was identified in an adult in good health. Specimen: peripheral blood, collected on day 0 of AZD1222 vaccination. The CDR3, as DNA: TGTGCCAGCAGTAACCGGGACAGATATTCGGGTTTCTTT. It specifies CASSNRDRYSGFF.